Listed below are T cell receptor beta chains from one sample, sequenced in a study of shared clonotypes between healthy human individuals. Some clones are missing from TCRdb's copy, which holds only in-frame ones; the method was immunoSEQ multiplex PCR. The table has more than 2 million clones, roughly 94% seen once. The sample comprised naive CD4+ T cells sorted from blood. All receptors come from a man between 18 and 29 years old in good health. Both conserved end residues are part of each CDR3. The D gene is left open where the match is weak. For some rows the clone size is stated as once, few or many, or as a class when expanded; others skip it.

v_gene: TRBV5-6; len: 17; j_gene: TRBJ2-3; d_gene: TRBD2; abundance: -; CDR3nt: TGTGCCAGCAGCTGGCGGACTAGCGGGACCAGCACAGATACGCAGTATTTT; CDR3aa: CASSWRTSGTSTDTQYF
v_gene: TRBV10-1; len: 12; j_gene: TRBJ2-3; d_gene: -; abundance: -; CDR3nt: TGCGCCAGCAGTGCGGGGCTAGATACGCAGTATTTT; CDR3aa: CASSAGLDTQYF
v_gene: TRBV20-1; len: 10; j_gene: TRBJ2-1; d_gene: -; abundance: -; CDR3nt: TGCAGTGCTGCTATAGATGAGCAGTTCTTC; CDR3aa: CSAAIDEQFF
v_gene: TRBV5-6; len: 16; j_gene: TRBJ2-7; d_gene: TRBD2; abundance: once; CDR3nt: TGTGCCAGCAGCTCCCGGGGTAGCGGGGTAACCTACGAGCAGTACTTC; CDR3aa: CASSSRGSGVTYEQYF
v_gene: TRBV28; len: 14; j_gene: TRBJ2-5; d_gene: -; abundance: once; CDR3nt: TGTGCCAGCAGTTCGGTCACAGTAGGGGAGACCCAGTACTTC; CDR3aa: CASSSVTVGETQYF
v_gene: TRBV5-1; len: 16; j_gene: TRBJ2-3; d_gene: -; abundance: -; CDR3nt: TGCGCCAGCAGCATTCAGGGCGCGGGGAGCACAGATACGCAGTATTTT; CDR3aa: CASSIQGAGSTDTQYF
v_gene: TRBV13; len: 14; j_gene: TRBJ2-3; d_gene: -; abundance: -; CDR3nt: TGTGCCAGCAGTTACCAACCGACCGGGAGTACGCAGTATTTT; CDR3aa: CASSYQPTGSTQYF
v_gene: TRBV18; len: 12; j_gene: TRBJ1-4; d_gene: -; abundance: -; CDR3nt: TGTGCCAGCTCAGAGTCGAATGAAAAACTGTTTTTT; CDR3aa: CASSESNEKLFF
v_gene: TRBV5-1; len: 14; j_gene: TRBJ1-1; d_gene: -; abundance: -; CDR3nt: TGCGCCAGCAGCTTAGGAGGGCTCGGGGCTGAAGCTTTCTTT; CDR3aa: CASSLGGLGAEAFF
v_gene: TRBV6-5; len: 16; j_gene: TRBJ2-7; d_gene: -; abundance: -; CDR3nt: TGTGCCAGCAGTCACTCAGGGACCTCAATACCCGACGAGCAGTACTTC; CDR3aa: CASSHSGTSIPDEQYF
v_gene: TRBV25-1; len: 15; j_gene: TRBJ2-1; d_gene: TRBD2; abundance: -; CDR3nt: TGTGCCAGCAGTGCAGCGGGAGGAGGCTACAATGAGCAGTTCTTC; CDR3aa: CASSAAGGGYNEQFF
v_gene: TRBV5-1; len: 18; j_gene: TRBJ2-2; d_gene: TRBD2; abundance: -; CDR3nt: TGCGCCAGCAGCTTGGGGACTAGCGGGAGGGCCCTCTTCGGGGAGCTGTTTTTT; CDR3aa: CASSLGTSGRALFGELFF
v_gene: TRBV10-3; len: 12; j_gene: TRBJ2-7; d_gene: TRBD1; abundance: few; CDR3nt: TGTGCCATCAGGGAGACAGGGACCGAGCAGTACTTC; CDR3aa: CAIRETGTEQYF
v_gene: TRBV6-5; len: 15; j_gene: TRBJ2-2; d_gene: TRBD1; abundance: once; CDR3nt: TGTGCCAGCAGTTACAGGGGGCAGAACACCGGGGAGCTGTTTTTT; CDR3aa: CASSYRGQNTGELFF
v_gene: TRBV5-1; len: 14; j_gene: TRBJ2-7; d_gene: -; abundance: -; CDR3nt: TGCGCCAGCAGCCTCGGGACGTTATCCTACGAGCAGTACTTC; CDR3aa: CASSLGTLSYEQYF
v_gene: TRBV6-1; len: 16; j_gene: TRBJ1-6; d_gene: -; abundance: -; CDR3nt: TGTGCCAGCAGTGAGCAAGGTGGGGCCCATAATTCACCCCTCCACTTT; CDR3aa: CASSEQGGAHNSPLHF
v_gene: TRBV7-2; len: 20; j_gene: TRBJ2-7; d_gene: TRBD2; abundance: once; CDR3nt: TGTGCCAGCAGCTTAGCTCGGAGACTCACTAGCGAGGGTAGGTCCTACGAGCAGTACTTC; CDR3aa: CASSLARRLTSEGRSYEQYF
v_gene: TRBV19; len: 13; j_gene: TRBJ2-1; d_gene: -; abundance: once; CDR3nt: TGTGCCAGTAGTACCACTCGGGCCACTGAGCAGTTCTTC; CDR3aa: CASSTTRATEQFF
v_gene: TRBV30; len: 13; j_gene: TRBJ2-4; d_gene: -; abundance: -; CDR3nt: TGTGCCGGACTACATGTGGCCAAAAACATTCAGTACTTC; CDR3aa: CAGLHVAKNIQYF
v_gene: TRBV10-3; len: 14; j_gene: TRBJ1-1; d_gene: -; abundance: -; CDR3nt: TGTGCCACCGCCCGGGGGGAGGCGAACACTGAAGCTTTCTTT; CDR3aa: CATARGEANTEAFF
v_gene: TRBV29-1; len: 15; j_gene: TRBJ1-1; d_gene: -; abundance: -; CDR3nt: TGCAGCGTTGATAGATGGGGTGGAGTGAACACTGAAGCTTTCTTT; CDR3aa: CSVDRWGGVNTEAFF
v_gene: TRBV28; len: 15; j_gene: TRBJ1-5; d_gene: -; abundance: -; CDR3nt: TGTGCCAGCAGCTCCCTCGCGCGGGTCCGTCAGCCCCAGCATTTT; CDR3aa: CASSSLARVRQPQHF
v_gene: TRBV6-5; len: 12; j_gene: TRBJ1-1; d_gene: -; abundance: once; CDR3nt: TGTGCCAGCAATGGGGTGAACACTGAAGCTTTCTTT; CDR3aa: CASNGVNTEAFF
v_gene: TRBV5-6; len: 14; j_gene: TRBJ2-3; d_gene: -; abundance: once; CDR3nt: TGTGCCAGCAGCTTGATTCCTTCTCGGGATACGCAGTATTTT; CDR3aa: CASSLIPSRDTQYF
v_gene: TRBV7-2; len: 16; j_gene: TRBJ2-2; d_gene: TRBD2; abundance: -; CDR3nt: TGTGCCAGCAGACGGGCAGCGGGAGATTTGACCGGGGAGCTGTTTTTT; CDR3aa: CASRRAAGDLTGELFF
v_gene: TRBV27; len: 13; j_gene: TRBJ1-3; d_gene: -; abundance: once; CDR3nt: TGTGCCAGCAGTCCCAGGGGAGGAAACACCATATATTTT; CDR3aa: CASSPRGGNTIYF
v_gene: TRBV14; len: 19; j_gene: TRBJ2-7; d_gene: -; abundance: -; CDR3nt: TGTGCCAGCAGCCCACCCCAGGGACTCTCACTCCCGCCTACCTACGAGCAGTACTTC; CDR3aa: CASSPPQGLSLPPTYEQYF
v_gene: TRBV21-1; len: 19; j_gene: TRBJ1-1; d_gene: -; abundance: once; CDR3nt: TGTGCCAGCAGCAAACGGGGGAGACAGGGGGCGCATGAGGGCACTGAAGCTTTCTTT; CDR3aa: CASSKRGRQGAHEGTEAFF
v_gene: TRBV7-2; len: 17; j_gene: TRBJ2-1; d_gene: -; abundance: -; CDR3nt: TGTGCCAGCAGCCCACCCGCGGGGAGAGGATCCTACAATGAGCAGTTCTTC; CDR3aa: CASSPPAGRGSYNEQFF